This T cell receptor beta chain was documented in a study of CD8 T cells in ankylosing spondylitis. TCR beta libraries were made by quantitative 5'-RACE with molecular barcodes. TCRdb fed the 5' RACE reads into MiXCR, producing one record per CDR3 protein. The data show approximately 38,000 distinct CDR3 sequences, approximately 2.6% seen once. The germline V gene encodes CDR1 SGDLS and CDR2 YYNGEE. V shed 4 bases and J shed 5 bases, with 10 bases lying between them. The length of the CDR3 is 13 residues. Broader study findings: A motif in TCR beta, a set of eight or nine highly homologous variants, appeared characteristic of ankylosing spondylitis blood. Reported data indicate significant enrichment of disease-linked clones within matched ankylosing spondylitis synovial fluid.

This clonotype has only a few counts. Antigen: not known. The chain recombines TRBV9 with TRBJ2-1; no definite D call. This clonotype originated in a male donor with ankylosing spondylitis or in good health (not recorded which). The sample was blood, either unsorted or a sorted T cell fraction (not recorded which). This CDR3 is CASSIQQNNEQFF. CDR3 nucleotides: TGTGCCAGCAGCATCCAACAGAACAATGAGCAGTTCTTC.